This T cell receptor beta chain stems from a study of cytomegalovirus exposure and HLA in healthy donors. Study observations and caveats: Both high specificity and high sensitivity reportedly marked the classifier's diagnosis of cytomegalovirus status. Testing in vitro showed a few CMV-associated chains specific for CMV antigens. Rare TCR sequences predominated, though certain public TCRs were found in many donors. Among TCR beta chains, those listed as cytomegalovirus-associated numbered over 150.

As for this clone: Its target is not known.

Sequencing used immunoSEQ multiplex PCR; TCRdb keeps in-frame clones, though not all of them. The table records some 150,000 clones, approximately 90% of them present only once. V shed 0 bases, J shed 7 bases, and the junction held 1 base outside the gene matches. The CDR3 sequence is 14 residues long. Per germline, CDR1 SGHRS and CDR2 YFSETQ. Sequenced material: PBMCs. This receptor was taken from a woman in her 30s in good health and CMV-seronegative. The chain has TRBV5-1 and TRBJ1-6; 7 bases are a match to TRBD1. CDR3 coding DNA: TGCGCCAGCAGCTTGGGACAGGGCAATTCACCCCTCCACTTT. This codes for CASSLGQGNSPLHF.